This T cell receptor (beta chain) was sequenced in a study of control samples from healthy donors and cancer patients. Sequenced by immunoSEQ multiplex PCR; TCRdb stores in-frame clones only, minus some. Among 140,000 to 150,000 clones, around 90% were seen once, and the ten largest hold around 4.9%. In germline, CDR1 is SGHRS, CDR2 YFSETQ. The CDR3 consists of 13 residues. Deletions cut 1 base from V and 7 bases from J, with 11 bases between. The chain links TRBV5-1 to TRBJ1-1; D may be TRBD1 (5 bases). The receptor was isolated from a man aged 30-40 years in good health. Sequencing input: blood. CDR3 coding DNA: TGCGCCAGCAGCTTGTTAGGGGCAGATGAAGCTTTCTTT. Its protein is CASSLLGADEAFF.